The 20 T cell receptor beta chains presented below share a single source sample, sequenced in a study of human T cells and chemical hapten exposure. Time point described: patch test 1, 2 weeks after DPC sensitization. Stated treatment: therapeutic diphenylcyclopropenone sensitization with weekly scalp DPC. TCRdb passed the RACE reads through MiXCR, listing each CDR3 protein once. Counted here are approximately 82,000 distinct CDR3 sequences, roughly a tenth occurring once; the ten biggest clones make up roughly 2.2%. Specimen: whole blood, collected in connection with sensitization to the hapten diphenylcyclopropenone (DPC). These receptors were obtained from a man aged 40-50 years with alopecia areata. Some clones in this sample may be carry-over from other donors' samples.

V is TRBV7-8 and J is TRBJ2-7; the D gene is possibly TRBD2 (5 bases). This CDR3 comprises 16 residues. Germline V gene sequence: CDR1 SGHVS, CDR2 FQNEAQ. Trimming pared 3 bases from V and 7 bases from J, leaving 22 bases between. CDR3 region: CASSLRPHRDASEQYF. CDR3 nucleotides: TGTGCCAGCAGCTTGAGGCCCCACCGGGATGCCAGTGAGCAGTACTTC. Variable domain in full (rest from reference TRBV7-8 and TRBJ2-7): GAGVSQSPRYKVAKRGQDVALRCDPISGHVSLFWYQQALGQGPEFLTYFQNEAQLDKSGLPSDRFFAERPEGSVSTLKIQRTQQEDSAVYLCASSLRPHRDASEQYFGPGTRLTVT.

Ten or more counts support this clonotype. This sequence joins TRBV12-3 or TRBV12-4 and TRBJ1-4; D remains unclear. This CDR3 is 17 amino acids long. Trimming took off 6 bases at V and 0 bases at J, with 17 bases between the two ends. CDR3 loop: CASRSSRGFATNEKLFF. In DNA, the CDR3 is TGTGCCAGCAGAAGCTCACGAGGATTTGCAACTAATGAAAAACTGTTTTTT.

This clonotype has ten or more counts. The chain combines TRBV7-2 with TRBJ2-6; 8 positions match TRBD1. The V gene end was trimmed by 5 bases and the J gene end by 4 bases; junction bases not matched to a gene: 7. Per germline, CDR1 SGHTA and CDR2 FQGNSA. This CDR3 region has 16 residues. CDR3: CASSPTQGAGANVLTF. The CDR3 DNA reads TGTGCCAGCAGCCCGACTCAGGGGGCAGGGGCCAACGTCCTGACTTTC.

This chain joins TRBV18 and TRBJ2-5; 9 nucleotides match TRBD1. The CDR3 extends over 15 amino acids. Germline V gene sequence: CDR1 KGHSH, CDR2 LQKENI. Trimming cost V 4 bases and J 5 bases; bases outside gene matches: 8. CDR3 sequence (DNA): TGTGCCAGCTCACGGTATACAGGGGGCGATGAGACCCAGTACTTC. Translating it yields CASSRYTGGDETQYF. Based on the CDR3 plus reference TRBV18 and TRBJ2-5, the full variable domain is NAGVMQNPRHLVRRRGQEARLRCSPMKGHSHVYWYRQLPEEGLKFMVYLQKENIIDESGMPKERFSAEFPKEGPSILRIQQVVRGDSAAYFCASSRYTGGDETQYFGPGTRLLVL.

CDR3 region: CASTLVDTGELFF. DNA of the CDR3: TGTGCCAGCACCTTAGTGGACACCGGGGAGCTGTTTTTT. The V and J genes are TRBV12-3 or TRBV12-4 and TRBJ2-2; D remains unclear. V lost 7 bases and J 3 bases, leaving 9 bases between the germline ends. The CDR3 has 13 amino acids.

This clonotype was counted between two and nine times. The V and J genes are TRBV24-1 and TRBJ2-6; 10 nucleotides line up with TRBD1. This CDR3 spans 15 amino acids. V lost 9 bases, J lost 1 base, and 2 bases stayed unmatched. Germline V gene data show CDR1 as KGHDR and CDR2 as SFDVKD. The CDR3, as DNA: TGTGCCACCGGGACAGGGGTATCTGGGGCCAACGTCCTGACTTTC. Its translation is CATGTGVSGANVLTF.

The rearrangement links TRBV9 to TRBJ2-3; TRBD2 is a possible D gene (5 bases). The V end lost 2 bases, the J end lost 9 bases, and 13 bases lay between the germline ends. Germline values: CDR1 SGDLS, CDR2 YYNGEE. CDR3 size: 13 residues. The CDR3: CASSVAPGVTQYF. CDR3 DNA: TGTGCCAGCAGCGTCGCCCCCGGGGTAACGCAGTATTTT. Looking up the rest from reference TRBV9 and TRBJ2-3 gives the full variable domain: DSGVTQTPKHLITATGQRVTLRCSPRSGDLSVYWYQQSLDQGLQFLIQYYNGEERAKGNILERFSAQQFPDLHSELNLSSLELGDSALYFCASSVAPGVTQYFGPGTRLTVL.

The CDR3 nucleotides read TGTGCCAGCAGCCAAGTGGTGTCTAGCGGACAAGAGACCCAGTACTTC. Residues: CASSQVVSSGQETQYF. The chain uses TRBV14 and TRBJ2-5; 7 bases line up with TRBD2. CDR1 is SGHDN and CDR2 is FVKESK in the germline V gene. The CDR3 sequence is 16 residues long. V dropped 1 base and J dropped 2; count of bases not matched to a gene: 7.

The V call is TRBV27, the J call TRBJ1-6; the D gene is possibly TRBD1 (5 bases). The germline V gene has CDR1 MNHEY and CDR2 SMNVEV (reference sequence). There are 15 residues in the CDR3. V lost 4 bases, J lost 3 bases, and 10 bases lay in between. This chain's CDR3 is CASSSQDYYNSPLHF. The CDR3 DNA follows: TGTGCCAGCAGTTCACAGGACTACTATAATTCACCCCTCCACTTT.

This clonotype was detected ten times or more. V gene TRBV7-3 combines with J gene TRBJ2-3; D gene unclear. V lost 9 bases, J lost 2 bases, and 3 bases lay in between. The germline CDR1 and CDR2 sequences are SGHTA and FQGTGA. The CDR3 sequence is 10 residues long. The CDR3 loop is CASPTDTQYF. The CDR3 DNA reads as TGTGCCAGTCCCACAGATACGCAGTATTTT.

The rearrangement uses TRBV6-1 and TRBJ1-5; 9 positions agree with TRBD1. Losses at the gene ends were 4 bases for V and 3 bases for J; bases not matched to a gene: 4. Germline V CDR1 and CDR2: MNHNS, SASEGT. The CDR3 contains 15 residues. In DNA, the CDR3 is TGTGCCAGCAGTGGCGGACAGGGGCACAATCAGCCCCAGCATTTT. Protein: CASSGGQGHNQPQHF.

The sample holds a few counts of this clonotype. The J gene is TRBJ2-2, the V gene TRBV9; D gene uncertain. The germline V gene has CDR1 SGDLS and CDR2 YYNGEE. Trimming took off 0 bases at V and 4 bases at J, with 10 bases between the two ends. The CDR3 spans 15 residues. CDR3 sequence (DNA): TGTGCCAGCAGCGTAGAGGGCCACCTCACCGGGGAGCTGTTTTTT. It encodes CASSVEGHLTGELFF.

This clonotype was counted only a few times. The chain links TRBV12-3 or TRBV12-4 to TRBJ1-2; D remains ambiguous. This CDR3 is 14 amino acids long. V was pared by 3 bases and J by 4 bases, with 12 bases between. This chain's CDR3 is CASSFSPPVYGYTF. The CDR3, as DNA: TGTGCCAGCAGTTTTTCACCGCCCGTCTATGGCTACACCTTC.

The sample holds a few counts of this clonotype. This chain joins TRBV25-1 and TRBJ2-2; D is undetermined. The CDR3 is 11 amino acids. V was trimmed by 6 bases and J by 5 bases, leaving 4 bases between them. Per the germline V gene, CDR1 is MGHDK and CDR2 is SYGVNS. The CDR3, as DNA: TGTGCCAGCAGGCGAACCGGGGAGCTGTTTTTT. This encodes CASRRTGELFF.

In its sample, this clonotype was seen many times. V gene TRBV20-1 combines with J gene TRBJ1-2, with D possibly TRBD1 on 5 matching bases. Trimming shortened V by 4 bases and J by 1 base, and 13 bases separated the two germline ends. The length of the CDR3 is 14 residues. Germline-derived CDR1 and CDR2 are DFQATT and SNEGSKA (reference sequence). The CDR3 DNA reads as TGCAGTGCTACAACCGGGGGACTTAACTATGGCTACACCTTC. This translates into CSATTGGLNYGYTF.

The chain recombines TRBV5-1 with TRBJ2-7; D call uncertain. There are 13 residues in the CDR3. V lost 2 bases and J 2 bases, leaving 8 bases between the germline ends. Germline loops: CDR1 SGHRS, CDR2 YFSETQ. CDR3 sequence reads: CASSFNSPYEQYF. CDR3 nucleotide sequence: TGCGCCAGCAGCTTCAATAGCCCCTACGAGCAGTACTTC. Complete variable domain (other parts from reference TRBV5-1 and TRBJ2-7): KAGVTQTPRYLIKTRGQQVTLSCSPISGHRSVSWYQQTPGQGLQFLFEYFSETQRNKGNFPGRFSGRQFSNSRSEMNVSTLELGDSALYLCASSFNSPYEQYFGPGTRLTVT.

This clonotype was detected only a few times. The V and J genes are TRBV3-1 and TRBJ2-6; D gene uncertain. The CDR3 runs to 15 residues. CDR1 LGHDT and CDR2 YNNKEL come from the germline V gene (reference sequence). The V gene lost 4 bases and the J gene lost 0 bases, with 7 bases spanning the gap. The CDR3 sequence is CASSPRRSGANVLTF. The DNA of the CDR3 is TGTGCCAGCAGCCCCAGGCGCTCTGGGGCCAACGTCCTGACTTTC.

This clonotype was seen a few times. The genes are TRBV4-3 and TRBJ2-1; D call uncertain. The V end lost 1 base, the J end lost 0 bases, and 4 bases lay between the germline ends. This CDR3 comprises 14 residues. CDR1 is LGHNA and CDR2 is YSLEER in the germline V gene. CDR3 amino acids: CASSQGSSYNEQFF. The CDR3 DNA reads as TGCGCCAGCAGCCAAGGGAGCTCCTACAATGAGCAGTTCTTC.

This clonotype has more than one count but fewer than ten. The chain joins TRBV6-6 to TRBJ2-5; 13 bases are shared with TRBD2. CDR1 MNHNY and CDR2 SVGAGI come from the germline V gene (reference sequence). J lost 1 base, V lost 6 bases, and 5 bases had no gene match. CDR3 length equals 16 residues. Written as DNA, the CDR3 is TGTGCCAGCAGCGGGACTAGCGGGGCCCGCCAAGAGACCCAGTACTTC. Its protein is CASSGTSGARQETQYF.

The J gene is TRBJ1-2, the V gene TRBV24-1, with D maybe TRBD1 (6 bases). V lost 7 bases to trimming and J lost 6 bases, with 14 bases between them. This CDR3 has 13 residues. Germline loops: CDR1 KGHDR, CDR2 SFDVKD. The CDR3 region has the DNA TGTGCCACCAGGGACAGCGTTGAGGATGGCTACACCTTC. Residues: CATRDSVEDGYTF.